Below are 24 T cell receptor beta chains sequenced from a single sample in a study of graft-versus-host responses after intestinal transplantation. Their target antigens are unknown. Sequencing was performed with immunoSEQ multiplex PCR; in TCRdb, only in-frame clones are kept and a portion is missing. The repertoire holds 90,000 to 150,000 clones, with about 95% as singletons. The material sequenced was unstimulated CD8+ T cells sorted from spleen or lymph node cells, taken before intestinal transplant. The source is a human donor who received an intestinal transplant.

This clone was found once. The chain recombines TRBV15 with TRBJ2-5, with 7 positions matching TRBD2. The better agreement between TRBJ2-7 and the DNA end casts doubt on the J call. The CDR3 is 15 residues long. Germline V lookup: CDR1 LNHNV, CDR2 YYDKDF (reference sequence). CDR3 protein: CATSVLERDTYEQYF. CDR3 in DNA: TGTGCCACCAGCGTCCTTGAGCGGGATACATACGAGCAGTACTTC.

This chain's CDR3 is CASSSGDRVHEQYF. CDR3 DNA sequence: TGTGCCAGCAGCTCGGGGGACAGGGTCCACGAGCAGTACTTC. The chain combines TRBV7-9 with TRBJ2-7; 9 bases match TRBD1. The ends lost 4 bases at V and 5 bases at J; junction bases unmatched: 6. Germline V gene data show CDR1 as SEHNR and CDR2 as FQNEAQ (reference sequence). The CDR3 extends over 14 amino acids.

The chain links TRBV9 to TRBJ2-3, with a weak D call TRBD2 (5 bases). This CDR3 contains 15 residues. Trimming stripped 3 bases from V and 0 bases from J, with 11 bases between. Germline-derived CDR1 and CDR2 are SGDLS and YYNGEE. The DNA of the CDR3 is TGTGCCAGCAGCGGTTCGGGGAGTAGCACAGATACGCAGTATTTT. Its protein product is CASSGSGSSTDTQYF.

The chain employs TRBV6-5 and TRBJ2-5, with 8 bases that match TRBD2. CDR1 is MNHEY, CDR2 SVGAGI, per germline. V gave up 2 bases and J gave up 5 bases; unmatched junction bases: 7. This CDR3 has 15 residues. The CDR3 bases are TGTGCCAGCAGTTACCGGACTAGCTTAGGGGAGACCCAGTACTTC. It translates to CASSYRTSLGETQYF.

The chain uses TRBV19 and TRBJ2-6; no clear D. V was pared by 7 bases and J by 2 bases, with 21 bases between. Germline assignment: CDR1 LNHDA and CDR2 SQIVND (reference sequence). The CDR3 contains 18 residues. DNA for the CDR3: TGTGCCAGTACTTCCAACCCCCATGGGTTTGCTGGGGCCAACGTCCTGACTTTC. Translation gives CASTSNPHGFAGANVLTF.

This clone was seen more than once but under ten times. CDR3 residues: CASSEWSGTEAFF. The CDR3 nucleotides read TGTGCCAGTAGTGAGTGGTCAGGCACTGAAGCTTTCTTT. The gene calls are TRBV19 and TRBJ1-1; no clear D. V lost 5 bases to trimming and J lost 4 bases, with 11 bases between them. Germline assignment: CDR1 LNHDA and CDR2 SQIVND (reference sequence). The CDR3 spans 13 residues.

The chain joins TRBV28 to TRBJ2-2; D not resolved. Looked up from germline, CDR1 is MDHEN and CDR2 is SYDVKM. Trimming shortened V by 6 bases and J by 6 bases, and 11 bases separated the two germline ends. The CDR3 has 13 residues. The CDR3 region is CASSFSMSGELFF. The CDR3 DNA sequence: TGTGCCAGCAGCTTCAGTATGTCCGGGGAGCTGTTTTTT. The full variable domain, in which reference TRBV28 and TRBJ2-2 provide the parts outside the CDR3, is DVKVTQSSRYLVKRTGEKVFLECVQDMDHENMFWYRQDPGLGLRLIYFSYDVKMKEKGDIPEGYSVSREKKERFSLILESASTNQTSMYLCASSFSMSGELFFGEGSRLTVL.

The J gene is TRBJ2-3, the V gene TRBV6-1; D may be TRBD1 or TRBD2 (5 bases each). The CDR3 runs 15 residues. The V and J ends lost 0 bases and 4 bases respectively, with 11 bases between them. Germline values: CDR1 MNHNS, CDR2 SASEGT. The CDR3 here is CASSEAGVRADTQYF. CDR3 nucleotides: TGTGCCAGCAGTGAAGCGGGGGTGAGGGCAGATACGCAGTATTTT.

The CDR3 sequence: CASSVGSDTQYF. In DNA form, the CDR3 reads TGTGCCAGCAGCGTAGGATCAGATACGCAGTATTTT. The rearrangement uses TRBV9 and TRBJ2-3; D ambiguous. The CDR3 has 12 amino acids. V was trimmed by 0 bases and J by 4 bases, leaving 3 bases between them. CDR1 is SGDLS, CDR2 YYNGEE, per germline.

The CDR3 nucleotides read TGTGCCAGTAGTATTAGTACAGGGAACACCGGGGAGCTGTTTTTT. Protein sequence: CASSISTGNTGELFF. The chain recombines TRBV19 with TRBJ2-2, with D tentatively TRBD1 (5 bases). Germline values: CDR1 LNHDA, CDR2 SQIVND (reference sequence). The CDR3 loop spans 15 amino acids. Trimming pared 3 bases from V and 1 base from J, leaving 9 bases between.

The CDR3 coding sequence is TGCGCCAGCAGCCAACTAGCGGGAGGGCGAAATGAGCAGTTCTTC. It encodes CASSQLAGGRNEQFF. This rearrangement joins TRBV4-1 to TRBJ2-1, with TRBD2 matching over 12 bases. CDR3 length: 15 amino acids. V shed 2 bases and J 7 bases; nucleotides not matched to a gene: 3. Germline values: CDR1 MGHRA, CDR2 YSYEKL.

V is TRBV9 and J is TRBJ2-5, with D possibly matching TRBD2 (5 bases). This CDR3 is built from 15 residues. The germline CDR1 and CDR2 sequences are SGDLS and YYNGEE. With 3 bases removed from V and 5 bases from J, the gap between germline ends came to 17 bases. The CDR3 loop is CASSALASHQETQYF. The CDR3 nucleotides read TGTGCCAGCAGCGCTTTGGCTAGCCATCAGGAGACCCAGTACTTC.

This chain joins TRBV19 and TRBJ2-1, with 10 bases aligning to TRBD2. Germline CDR1 and CDR2: LNHDA and SQIVND (reference sequence). This CDR3 region has 15 residues. The junction had 5 bases not matched to a gene; V was cut back by 5 bases and J by 4 bases. Here the CDR3 DNA reads TGTGCCAGTAGTGGGGCGGGACTAGCGTACAATGAGCAGTTCTTC. Amino acid sequence: CASSGAGLAYNEQFF.

J is TRBJ2-7 and V is TRBV15; the D gene is possibly TRBD1 (6 bases). Germline CDR1 reads LNHNV; CDR2 reads YYDKDF (reference sequence). The length of the CDR3 is 15 residues. V was trimmed by 7 bases and J by 1 base, leaving 17 bases between them. The CDR3 protein is CATNRERTTSYEQYF. CDR3 DNA sequence: TGTGCCACCAACAGGGAGAGGACCACTTCCTACGAGCAGTACTTC.

The V gene is TRBV18, the J gene TRBJ2-5; D gene uncertain. The DNA end favors TRBJ2-7, so the J call may be wrong. Germline values: CDR1 KGHSH, CDR2 LQKENI. CDR3 size: 12 residues. The CDR3 nucleotides read TGTGCCAGCTCACCGCGCTCCTACGAGCAGTACTTC. As protein: CASSPRSYEQYF.

V and J are TRBV27 and TRBJ2-7; 11 nucleotides match TRBD2. The V and J ends lost 6 bases and 4 bases, in that order; junction bases with no gene match: 5. The germline V gene encodes CDR1 MNHEY and CDR2 SMNVEV (reference sequence). The CDR3 length is 14 residues. This CDR3 is CASSRTSGLYEQYF. In DNA form, the CDR3 reads TGTGCCAGCAGCAGGACTAGCGGGTTATACGAGCAGTACTTC.

The genes are TRBV27 and TRBJ2-3; no clear D gene. The CDR3 length is 15 residues. V gave up 1 base and J gave up 2 bases, with 10 bases separating them. The germline V gene has CDR1 MNHEY and CDR2 SMNVEV (reference sequence). The CDR3 reads CASSLFTGTTDTQYF. DNA for the CDR3: TGTGCCAGCAGTTTATTCACGGGTACCACAGATACGCAGTATTTT.

The chain links TRBV5-6 to TRBJ2-1; 7 nucleotides align to TRBD1. Germline V gene data show CDR1 as SGHDT and CDR2 as YYEEEE. This CDR3 contains 11 residues. V lost 3 bases and J lost 13; bases outside the gene matches: 4. The CDR3 loop reads CASSSGQEQFF. The CDR3 DNA reads TGTGCCAGCAGCTCCGGACAGGAACAGTTCTTC.

This sequence joins TRBV14 and TRBJ2-5; D not certain. CDR1 SGHDN and CDR2 FVKESK come from the germline V gene. CDR3 size: 16 residues. Trimming took off 0 bases at V and 7 bases at J, with 18 bases between the two ends. The DNA for the CDR3 is TGTGCCAGCAGCCAAGATGGGTTTGGGGTCCGAGGGACCCAGTACTTC. Its translation is CASSQDGFGVRGTQYF.

The chain carries TRBV9 and TRBJ2-3; the D is unclear. The CDR3 is made up of 18 amino acids. Germline loops: CDR1 SGDLS, CDR2 YYNGEE. With 3 bases removed from V and 4 bases from J, the gap between germline ends came to 24 bases. The CDR3 here is CASSAPKDPSVPADTQYF. DNA of the CDR3: TGTGCCAGCAGCGCCCCTAAGGACCCATCGGTCCCCGCAGATACGCAGTATTTT.

V gene TRBV4-1 combines with J gene TRBJ2-2, with D hard to call. Germline V gene data show CDR1 as MGHRA and CDR2 as YSYEKL. This CDR3 spans 16 amino acids. Deletions cut 1 base from V and 5 bases from J, with 14 bases between. CDR3 DNA: TGCGCCAGCAGCCAAGCAGCATTTTTGATAACCGGGGAGCTGTTTTTT. It specifies CASSQAAFLITGELFF.

About this clone: Other DNA sequences from this sample encode an identical CDR3 as well. The chain combines TRBV9 with TRBJ2-3; D might be TRBD2 (6 bases). Trimming shortened V by 2 bases and J by 4 bases, and 8 bases separated the two germline ends. This CDR3 spans 13 amino acids. Germline V gene sequence: CDR1 SGDLS, CDR2 YYNGEE. The CDR3, as DNA: TGTGCCAGCAGCGTTGGCGGGGCAGATACGCAGTATTTT. This encodes CASSVGGADTQYF.

The chain links TRBV9 to TRBJ2-3, with D possibly called TRBD1 or TRBD2 (5 bases each). The germline CDR1 and CDR2 sequences are SGDLS and YYNGEE. The CDR3 contains 14 residues. The V end was cut by 3 bases, the J end by 2 bases, with 10 bases between. CDR3 sequence: CASSGGSHTDTQYF. CDR3 sequence (DNA): TGTGCCAGCAGCGGGGGGTCACACACAGATACGCAGTATTTT.

The rearrangement uses TRBV7-7 and TRBJ2-1, with TRBD2 identical over 10 bases. This CDR3 has 17 amino acids. Trimming removed 5 bases from V and 2 bases from J; junction bases left unmatched: 9. Germline CDR1 reads SSHAT; CDR2 reads FNYEAQ (reference sequence). The CDR3 loop is CASSPTLAGWTYNEQFF. The CDR3 region has the DNA TGTGCCAGCAGCCCCACACTAGCGGGATGGACCTACAATGAGCAGTTCTTC.